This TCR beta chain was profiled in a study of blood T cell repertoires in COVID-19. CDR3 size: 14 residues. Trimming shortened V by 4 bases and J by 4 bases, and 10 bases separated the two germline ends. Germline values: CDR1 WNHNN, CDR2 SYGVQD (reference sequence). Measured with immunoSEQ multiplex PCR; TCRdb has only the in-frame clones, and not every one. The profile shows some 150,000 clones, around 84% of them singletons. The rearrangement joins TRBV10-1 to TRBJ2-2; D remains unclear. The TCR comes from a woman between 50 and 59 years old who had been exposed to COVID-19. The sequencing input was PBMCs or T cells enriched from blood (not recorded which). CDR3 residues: CASSVRQVTGELFF. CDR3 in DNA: TGCGCCAGCAGTGTAAGGCAGGTCACCGGGGAGCTGTTTTTT.